This paragraph reports one T cell receptor (beta chain). J lost 3 bases, V lost 0 bases, and 3 bases had no gene match. This CDR3 has 16 residues. In germline, CDR1 is MGHRA, CDR2 YSYEKL. The data belong to a study of blood T cell repertoires in COVID-19. Clones were sequenced by immunoSEQ multiplex PCR, and TCRdb holds only the in-frame ones, with some missing. The data contain 310,000 or so clones, over 80% of them seen just once; the ten biggest clones take up just under 9%. The sample consisted of PBMCs or T cells enriched from blood (not recorded which). This sequence joins TRBV4-1 and TRBJ2-1; 9 bases agree with TRBD2. The sequence came from a woman aged 18-35 years who had recovered from COVID-19. The CDR3: CASSQDLSGSYNEQFF. The CDR3 DNA reads as TGCGCCAGCAGCCAAGATCTTAGCGGGAGCTACAATGAGCAGTTCTTC.